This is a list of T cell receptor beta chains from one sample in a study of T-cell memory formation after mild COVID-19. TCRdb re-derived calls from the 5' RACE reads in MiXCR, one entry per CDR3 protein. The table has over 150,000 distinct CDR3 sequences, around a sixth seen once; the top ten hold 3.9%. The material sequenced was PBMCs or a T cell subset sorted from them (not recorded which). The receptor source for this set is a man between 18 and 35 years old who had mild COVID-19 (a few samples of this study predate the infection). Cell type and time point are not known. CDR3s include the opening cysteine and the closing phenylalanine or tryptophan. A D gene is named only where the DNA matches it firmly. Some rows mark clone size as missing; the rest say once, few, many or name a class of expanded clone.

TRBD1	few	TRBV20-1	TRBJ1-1	CSARGQGMATEAFF	TGCAGTGCTAGGGGACAGGGAATGGCCACTGAAGCTTTCTTT
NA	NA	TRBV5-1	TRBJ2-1	CASSREGVYEQFF	TGCGCCAGCAGCAGGGAAGGAGTTTACGAGCAGTTCTTC
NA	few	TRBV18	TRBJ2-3	CASQGGAEDTQYF	TGTGCCAGTCAAGGGGGGGCGGAAGATACGCAGTATTTT
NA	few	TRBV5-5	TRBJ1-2	CASSLVGSRGYTF	TGTGCCAGCAGCTTGGTCGGGTCCCGCGGCTACACCTTC
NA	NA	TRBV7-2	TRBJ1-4	CASTITGGQYEKLFF	TGTGCCAGCACCATTACGGGGGGCCAATATGAAAAACTGTTTTTT
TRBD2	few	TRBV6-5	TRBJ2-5	CASSSTSGGTPGAQYF	TGTGCCAGCAGTTCGACTAGCGGGGGGACCCCGGGGGCCCAGTACTTC
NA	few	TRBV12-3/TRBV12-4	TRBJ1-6	CASSPGPSSPLHF	TGTGCCAGCAGTCCCGGGCCCTCTTCACCCCTCCACTTT
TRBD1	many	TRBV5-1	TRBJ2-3	CASSLRTGADTQYF	TGCGCCAGCAGCTTGAGGACAGGGGCCGATACGCAGTATTTT
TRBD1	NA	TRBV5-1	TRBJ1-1	CASSSQGGPEAFF	TGCGCCAGCAGCTCACAGGGGGGCCCTGAAGCTTTCTTT
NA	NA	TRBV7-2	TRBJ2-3	CASGTAIPSTDTQYF	TGTGCCAGCGGGACCGCTATCCCTAGCACAGATACGCAGTATTTT
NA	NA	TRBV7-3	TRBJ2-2	CASSLGAPTNTGELFF	TGTGCCAGCAGCTTAGGGGCGCCCACGAACACCGGGGAGCTGTTTTTT
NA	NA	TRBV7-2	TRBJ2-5	CASSVRTSRVSQYF	TGTGCCAGCAGCGTCAGGACGAGTCGGGTTTCCCAGTACTTC
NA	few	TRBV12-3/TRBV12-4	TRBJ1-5	CASSFSGLQTNQHF	TGTGCCAGCAGTTTCTCGGGACTACAAACTAATCAGCATTTT
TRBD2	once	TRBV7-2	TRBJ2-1	CASSFAGGREQFF	TGTGCCAGCAGCTTTGCGGGGGGGCGAGAGCAGTTCTTC
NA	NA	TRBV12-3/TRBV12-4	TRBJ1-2	CASSFGQGGYGYTF	TGTGCCAGCAGTTTCGGCCAGGGAGGATATGGCTACACCTTC
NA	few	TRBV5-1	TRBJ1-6	CASSSRGTENSPLHF	TGCGCCAGCAGCTCCCGTGGGACGGAGAATTCACCCCTCCACTTT
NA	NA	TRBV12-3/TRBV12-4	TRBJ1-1	CASKGGAGSTEAFF	TGTGCCAGCAAGGGCGGGGCCGGCAGCACTGAAGCTTTCTTT
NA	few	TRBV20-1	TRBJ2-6	CSARAGSSGANVLTF	TGCAGTGCTAGGGCAGGATCCTCTGGGGCCAACGTCCTGACTTTC
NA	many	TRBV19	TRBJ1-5	CASSDGVRQPQHF	TGTGCCAGTAGTGACGGGGTGAGACAGCCCCAGCATTTT
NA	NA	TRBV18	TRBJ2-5	CASSQDGETQYF	TGTGCCAGCTCGCAAGATGGGGAGACCCAGTACTTC
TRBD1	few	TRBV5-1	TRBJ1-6	CASSQGQGAPLHF	TGCGCCAGCAGCCAAGGACAGGGCGCACCCCTCCACTTT
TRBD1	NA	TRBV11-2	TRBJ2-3	CASSSWDSSTDTQYF	TGTGCCAGCAGCTCCTGGGACAGCTCCACAGATACGCAGTATTTT
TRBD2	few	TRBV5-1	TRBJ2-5	CASSFSGGNQETQYF	TGCGCCAGCAGCTTTTCCGGGGGGAATCAAGAGACCCAGTACTTC
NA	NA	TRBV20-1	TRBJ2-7	CSARGDRFYEQYF	TGCAGTGCTCGGGGCGACAGATTCTACGAGCAGTACTTC
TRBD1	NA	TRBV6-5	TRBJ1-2	CASSLDRLYGYTF	TGTGCCAGCAGTCTGGACAGGCTGTATGGCTACACCTTC
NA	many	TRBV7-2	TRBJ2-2	CASTPSGDTGELFF	TGTGCCAGCACCCCATCGGGGGACACCGGGGAGCTGTTTTTT
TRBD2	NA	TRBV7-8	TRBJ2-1	CASSKRLAPNNEQFF	TGTGCCAGCAGCAAGCGACTAGCGCCAAACAATGAGCAGTTCTTC
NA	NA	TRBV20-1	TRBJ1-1	CSARVGGMSTEAFF	TGCAGTGCTAGAGTTGGGGGGATGAGCACTGAAGCTTTCTTT
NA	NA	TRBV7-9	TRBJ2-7	CASSQDSSYEQYF	TGTGCCAGCAGTCAGGACAGCTCCTACGAGCAGTACTTC
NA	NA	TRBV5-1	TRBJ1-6	CASSPEPTGINSPLHF	TGCGCCAGCAGCCCCGAGCCGACAGGTATTAATTCACCCCTCCACTTT
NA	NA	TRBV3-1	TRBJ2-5	CASAEGVQGWETQYF	TGTGCCAGCGCGGAGGGGGTCCAGGGCTGGGAGACCCAGTACTTC
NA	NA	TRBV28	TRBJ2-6	CASSPGKTASSGANVLTF	TGTGCCAGCAGTCCGGGAAAGACAGCCAGCTCTGGGGCCAACGTCCTGACTTTC
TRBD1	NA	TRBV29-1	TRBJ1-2	CSVTHLSGTGPYGYTF	TGCAGCGTCACTCACCTCTCCGGGACAGGGCCTTATGGCTACACCTTC
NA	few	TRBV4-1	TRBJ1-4	CASSQEGHGYNEKLFF	TGCGCCAGCAGCCAAGAAGGACATGGATATAATGAAAAACTGTTTTTT
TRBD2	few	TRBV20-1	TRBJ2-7	CSARDPSGGDYEQYF	TGCAGTGCTAGAGACCCTAGCGGGGGAGACTACGAGCAGTACTTC
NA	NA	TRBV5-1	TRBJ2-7	CASREVGSYEQYF	TGCGCCAGCAGAGAAGTTGGTTCCTACGAGCAGTACTTC
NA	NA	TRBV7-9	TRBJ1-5	CASSGTGLPNQPQHF	TGTGCCAGCAGCGGAACAGGGCTCCCCAATCAGCCCCAGCATTTT
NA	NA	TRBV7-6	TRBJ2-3	CASSLWSYTQYF	TGTGCCAGCAGCTTATGGTCATATACGCAGTATTTT
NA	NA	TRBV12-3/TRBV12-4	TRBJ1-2	CASSSFYSYGYTF	TGTGCCAGCAGCTCCTTTTACAGTTATGGCTACACCTTC
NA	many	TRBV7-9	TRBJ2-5	CASSPKTRIQETQYF	TGTGCCAGCAGCCCTAAGACCCGGATTCAAGAGACCCAGTACTTC
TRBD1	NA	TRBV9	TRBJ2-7	CASSKQGTGYEQYF	TGTGCCAGCAGCAAACAGGGGACGGGCTACGAGCAGTACTTC
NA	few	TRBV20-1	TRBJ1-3	CSAQENTIYF	TGCAGTGCTCAGGAGAACACCATATATTTT
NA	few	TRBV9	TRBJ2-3	CASSVGGPHTDTQYF	TGTGCCAGCAGCGTAGGAGGGCCCCACACAGATACGCAGTATTTT
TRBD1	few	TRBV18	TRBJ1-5	CASSPGGQIEPQHF	TGTGCCAGCTCTCCCGGGGGACAGATCGAGCCCCAGCATTTT
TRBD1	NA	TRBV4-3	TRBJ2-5	CASSQVTGVETQYF	TGCGCCAGCAGCCAAGTCACAGGGGTAGAGACCCAGTACTTC
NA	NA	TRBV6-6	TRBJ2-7	CASSYERQDYEQYF	TGTGCCAGCAGTTACGAGAGACAGGACTACGAGCAGTACTTC
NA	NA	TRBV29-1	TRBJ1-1	CSVQRQNTEAFF	TGCAGCGTCCAGAGGCAGAACACTGAAGCTTTCTTT
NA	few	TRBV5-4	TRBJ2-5	CASSPRGSGTQYF	TGTGCCAGCAGTCCGAGGGGTAGCGGGACCCAGTACTTC
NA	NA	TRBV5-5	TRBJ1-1	CASSFHGGVEAFF	TGTGCCAGCAGCTTTCATGGCGGGGTTGAAGCTTTCTTT
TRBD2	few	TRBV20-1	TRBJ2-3	CSALPVLAGGTDTQYF	TGCAGTGCTCTACCGGTTCTAGCGGGGGGTACAGATACGCAGTATTTT
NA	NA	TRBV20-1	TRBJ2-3	CSAKAGWGATTDTQYF	TGCAGTGCCAAGGCAGGGTGGGGCGCGACCACAGATACGCAGTATTTT
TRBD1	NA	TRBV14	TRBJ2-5	CASSLRTGKETQYF	TGTGCCAGCAGCCTGCGGACAGGGAAAGAGACCCAGTACTTC
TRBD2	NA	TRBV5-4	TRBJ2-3	CASGRGGGNTDTQYF	TGTGCCAGCGGGCGGGGCGGGGGAAACACAGATACGCAGTATTTT
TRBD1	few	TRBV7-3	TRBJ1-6	CASSSSGQGHSPLHF	TGTGCCAGCAGCTCTTCGGGACAGGGGCATTCACCCCTCCACTTT
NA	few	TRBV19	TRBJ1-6	CASSIGQPSSPLHF	TGTGCCAGTAGTATTGGGCAGCCGAGCTCACCCCTCCACTTT
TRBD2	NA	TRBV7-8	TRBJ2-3	CASSGSGGGTDTQYF	TGTGCCAGCAGCGGTAGCGGGGGGGGCACAGATACGCAGTATTTT
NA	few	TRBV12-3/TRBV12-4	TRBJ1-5	CASSTRESNQPQHF	TGTGCCAGCTCTACTAGGGAGAGCAATCAGCCCCAGCATTTT